The 26 T cell receptor beta chains below come from one sample, sequenced in a study of T cells after yellow fever vaccination (dated by TCRdb to between 2018 and 2021). Preparation of the library involved 5' RACE. TCRdb shows the sequencer as Illumina NovaSeq 6000. In-frame beta chains were kept once TCRdb had trimmed the public reads at Q25 with fastp and called clones with MiXCR. Each record represents a unique CDR3 protein, reported with the most common genes and DNA among its rows. The sample table contains fewer than 400,000 distinct CDR3 sequences; only one count was recorded for roughly 10% of them. The top ten constitute about 3.3% of the sample. Explained via the paper, the treatment or condition label denotes: live attenuated yellow fever vaccine strain. The source was CD4+ T cells sorted from PBMCs, collected 45 days after the yellow fever booster vaccination. The source of these receptors is a man between 18 and 35 years old who received the YFV17D yellow fever vaccine.

This clonotype was detected a few times. The chain couples TRBV4-3 to TRBJ1-6; D might be TRBD1 (6 bases). Germline CDR1 reads LGHNA; CDR2 reads YSLEER. This CDR3 comprises 16 residues. The ends were cut back, 4 bases at V and 7 bases at J, with 17 bases in the middle. The CDR3 here is CASSPSPGQTNSPLHF. In DNA, the CDR3 is TGCGCCAGCAGCCCCTCACCTGGACAGACGAATTCACCCCTCCACTTT.

This clonotype was observed a few times. The chain combines TRBV5-1 with TRBJ2-3; D is possibly TRBD1 or TRBD2 (5 bases each). V was trimmed by 3 bases and J by 4 bases, leaving 12 bases between them. Germline V CDR1 and CDR2: SGHRS, YFSETQ. The CDR3 length is 14 residues. The DNA of the CDR3 is TGCGCCAGCAGCTCGATGGGACCCCCAGATACGCAGTATTTT. Amino acids: CASSSMGPPDTQYF.

The table lists this clonotype with a few counts. The chain carries TRBV28 and TRBJ2-5, with a tentative D call TRBD2 (7 bases). The germline V gene encodes CDR1 MDHEN and CDR2 SYDVKM. The CDR3 length is 15 residues. V dropped 7 bases and J dropped 4 bases, with 19 bases sitting between them. As DNA, the CDR3 is TGTGCCAGCAATAAAGGGGGGGCCTTGGCAGAGACCCAGTACTTC. Translated: CASNKGGALAETQYF.

The chain couples TRBV4-1 to TRBJ2-1; 8 nucleotides line up with TRBD2. Germline V gives CDR1 MGHRA, CDR2 YSYEKL. CDR3 length: 19 amino acids. J was trimmed by 1 base and V by 0 bases; bases with no gene match: 11. The CDR3 DNA follows: TGCGCCAGCAGCCAAGAGGGGTGGCGGGGGGTCCTTTCCTACAATGAGCAGTTCTTC. This codes for CASSQEGWRGVLSYNEQFF.

This clonotype was observed many times. The V call is TRBV5-1, the J call TRBJ2-7; D is perhaps TRBD2 (5 bases). Trimming shortened V by 0 bases and J by 2 bases, and 6 bases separated the two germline ends. The CDR3 sequence is 13 residues long. Germline loops: CDR1 SGHRS, CDR2 YFSETQ. The CDR3 protein is CASSLDGAYEQYF. Here the CDR3 DNA reads TGCGCCAGCAGCTTGGACGGGGCCTACGAGCAGTACTTC.

The CDR3 sequence: CASSLEGITNQPQHF. The CDR3 bases are TGTGCCAGCAGCTTGGAGGGCATCACTAATCAGCCCCAGCATTTT. This chain joins TRBV5-8 and TRBJ1-5; no clear D gene. This CDR3 spans 15 amino acids. Deletions cut 0 bases from V and 4 bases from J, with 11 bases between. Germline-derived CDR1 and CDR2 are SGHTS and YDEGEE.

In this sample, this clonotype turned up many times. At one end, the junction sequence differs from germline, possibly due to a read error. The V gene is TRBV14, the J gene TRBJ2-1; possible D gene TRBD2, 6 bases. CDR3 length: 16 residues. The germline CDR1 and CDR2 sequences are SGHDN and FVKESK. Here the CDR3 reads CASRQGPSAFYNEQFF. CDR3 in DNA: TGTGCCAGCAGACAAGGTCCTAGCGCGTTCTACAATGAGCAGTTCTTC.

This clonotype was seen repeatedly, ten times or more. The rearrangement joins TRBV4-3 to TRBJ2-3, with TRBD2 matching 12 bases. Trimming removed 1 base from V and 0 bases from J; junction bases left unmatched: 2. CDR3 length equals 17 residues. CDR1 and CDR2 from the germline V gene are LGHNA and YSLEER. CDR3 DNA sequence: TGCGCCAGCAGCCAAGGGACTAGCGGGGTTAGCACAGATACGCAGTATTTT. Translated, it gives CASSQGTSGVSTDTQYF.

This clonotype appeared many times. The chain is built from TRBV12-3 or TRBV12-4 and TRBJ2-6; TRBD2 might be the D (5 bases). The CDR3 covers 15 residues. The germline V and J ends were trimmed by 3 bases and 4 bases, with 10 bases remaining between them. CDR3 loop: CASSFPGVGANVLTF. In nucleotides, the CDR3 is TGTGCCAGCAGTTTCCCCGGGGTAGGGGCCAACGTCCTGACTTTC.

The chain joins TRBV2 to TRBJ2-1; D ambiguous. V lost 10 bases, J lost 7 bases, and 17 bases lay in between. Germline V gene sequence: CDR1 SNHLY, CDR2 FYNNEI. The CDR3 length is 13 residues. CDR3 protein: CATLLHPQNEQFF. CDR3 nucleotide sequence: TGTGCCACGCTCCTTCATCCCCAAAATGAGCAGTTCTTC.

This clonotype was seen a few times. This rearrangement joins TRBV7-2 to TRBJ2-5; 7 bases map to TRBD2. The germline gives CDR1 SGHTA, CDR2 FQGNSA. This CDR3 region has 14 residues. J lost 4 bases, V lost 3 bases, and 5 bases had no gene match. The DNA of the CDR3 is TGTGCCAGCAGCTTCTCGGGGGGAACAGAGACCCAGTACTTC. It translates to CASSFSGGTETQYF.

This clonotype was detected a few times. The J gene is TRBJ2-5, the V gene TRBV7-2; a possible D gene is TRBD2 (6 bases). This CDR3 contains 15 residues. The germline V and J ends were trimmed by 3 bases and 2 bases, with 13 bases remaining between them. Germline values: CDR1 SGHTA, CDR2 FQGNSA. In DNA, the CDR3 is TGTGCCAGCAGCTTCCCCCTTGGGGGGCAAGAGACCCAGTACTTC. It is translated as CASSFPLGGQETQYF.

The rearrangement uses TRBV29-1 and TRBJ2-2, with D maybe TRBD2 (5 bases). This CDR3 has 13 amino acids. With 6 bases removed from V and 7 bases from J, the gap between germline ends came to 15 bases. The germline V gene encodes CDR1 SQVTM and CDR2 ANQGSEA. The CDR3 loop is CSVERETGGELFF. The CDR3 DNA sequence: TGCAGCGTCGAGAGGGAAACCGGCGGGGAGCTGTTTTTT.

This clonotype was counted only a few times. The chain employs TRBV7-8 and TRBJ2-1; 7 bases agree with TRBD2. The CDR3 has 16 residues. The V segment lost 5 bases and the J segment 4 bases; nucleotides outside the gene matches: 11. Germline V gene data show CDR1 as SGHVS and CDR2 as FQNEAQ. The DNA of the CDR3 is TGTGCCAGCAGCCCCCCCCGCGGGGGAAAATACAATGAGCAGTTCTTC. This encodes CASSPPRGGKYNEQFF.

The rearrangement uses TRBV28 and TRBJ2-3; TRBD2 matches at 12 bases. Trimming took 5 bases from V and 6 from J; bases not matched to a gene: 6. The CDR3 contains 15 residues. The germline gives CDR1 MDHEN, CDR2 SYDVKM. CDR3 DNA: TGTGCCAGCAGTCTACTAGCGGGGGGAGTGGATACGCAGTATTTT. Encoded protein: CASSLLAGGVDTQYF. Full variable domain (remainder filled in from reference TRBV28 and TRBJ2-3): DVKVTQSSRYLVKRTGEKVFLECVQDMDHENMFWYRQDPGLGLRLIYFSYDVKMKEKGDIPEGYSVSREKKERFSLILESASTNQTSMYLCASSLLAGGVDTQYFGPGTRLTVL.

This clonotype has ten or more counts. This chain links TRBV7-2 with TRBJ2-1; TRBD1 agrees at 7 bases. The germline CDR1 and CDR2 sequences are SGHTA and FQGNSA. The V segment lost 0 bases and the J segment 2 bases; nucleotides outside the gene matches: 1. CDR3 size: 15 residues. This CDR3 is CASSLAGTAYNEQFF. In nucleotides, the CDR3 is TGTGCCAGCAGCTTAGCCGGGACAGCCTACAATGAGCAGTTCTTC.

This clonotype has a handful of counts. The junction shows a germline mismatch at one end, possibly a read error. V and J are TRBV7-3 and TRBJ1-6; 7 positions match TRBD1. From germline, CDR1 is SGHTA and CDR2 FQGTGA. This CDR3 is built from 11 residues. The CDR3 DNA sequence: TGTGCCAGCAGCTTCCCCGAGGGGGCGCTTTTT. Its protein product is CASSFPEGALF.

In this sample, this clonotype turned up many times. The chain employs TRBV20-1 and TRBJ1-6; 7 nucleotides match TRBD1. CDR1 and CDR2 (germline): DFQATT, SNEGSKA (reference sequence). V shed 1 base and J 5 bases; nucleotides not matched to a gene: 8. The CDR3 totals 16 residues. CDR3 amino acids: CSARARVGTDNSPLHF. In DNA form, the CDR3 reads TGCAGTGCTAGAGCCCGGGTCGGGACAGATAATTCACCCCTCCACTTT.

The V gene is TRBV7-9, the J gene TRBJ2-3; a possible D gene is TRBD1 (6 bases). Germline assignment: CDR1 SEHNR and CDR2 FQNEAQ (reference sequence). Trimming left V 4 bases short and J 4 bases short, with 15 bases between. CDR3 length equals 15 residues. Written as DNA, the CDR3 is TGTGCCAGCAGCTCACAGGGTATATTGGCAGATACGCAGTATTTT. It encodes CASSSQGILADTQYF.

This clonotype was seen more than once but under ten times. The rearrangement uses TRBV6-6 and TRBJ1-2, with D possibly matching TRBD1 (6 bases). With 6 bases removed from V and 0 bases from J, the gap between germline ends came to 17 bases. Germline V lookup: CDR1 MNHNY, CDR2 SVGAGI (reference sequence). CDR3 length equals 16 residues. The CDR3 here is CASRSNQGTPNYGYTF. As DNA, the CDR3 is TGTGCCAGCAGATCTAATCAGGGGACCCCTAACTATGGCTACACCTTC.

This clonotype has a handful of counts. DNA for the CDR3: TGCGCCAGCAGCTTGGATAAGGACCTAGGGGAGTATTTT. Its translation: CASSLDKDLGEYF. The V gene is TRBV5-1, the J gene TRBJ2-3, with TRBD1 as a possible D gene (5 bases). CDR1 and CDR2 (germline): SGHRS, YFSETQ. Trimming took 0 bases from V and 13 from J, leaving 15 bases between them. This CDR3 is built from 13 residues.

Only a few counts were recorded for this clonotype. The gene calls are TRBV28 and TRBJ2-5; 7 bases fit TRBD1. CDR1 is MDHEN and CDR2 is SYDVKM in the germline V gene. Unmatched junction bases numbered 6, after V lost 8 bases and J lost 3 bases. The CDR3 loop spans 13 amino acids. The CDR3 reads CASLTGMEETQYF. The CDR3 DNA reads as TGTGCCAGCCTGACAGGGATGGAAGAGACCCAGTACTTC.

This clonotype was seen a handful of times. This chain joins TRBV7-2 and TRBJ2-1, with TRBD1 identical over 10 bases. Germline assignment: CDR1 SGHTA and CDR2 FQGNSA. The CDR3 runs 15 residues. J gave up 8 bases and V 5 bases, and 9 bases lay outside the gene matches. The DNA for the CDR3 is TGTGCCAGCAGCCGGGACCGGGACAGGGGACATGAGCAGTTCTTC. Protein: CASSRDRDRGHEQFF.

This clonotype has ten or more counts. V gene TRBV4-2 combines with J gene TRBJ1-5; D uncertain. This CDR3 contains 15 residues. Germline values: CDR1 LGHNA, CDR2 YNFKEQ. The V end lost 0 bases, the J end lost 2 bases, and 8 bases lay between the germline ends. CDR3 bases: TGTGCCAGCAGCCAAGAGAAGTTTGGCAATCAGCCCCAGCATTTT. Its translation is CASSQEKFGNQPQHF.

This clonotype appeared a few times. The chain's CDR3 is CAIVGQLNYGYTF. CDR3 bases: TGTGCCATCGTCGGACAGCTTAACTATGGCTACACCTTC. This chain uses TRBV10-3 with TRBJ1-2, with D perhaps matching TRBD1 (6 bases). This CDR3 is built from 13 residues. In germline, CDR1 is ENHRY, CDR2 SYGVKD. Trimming removed 8 bases at V and 1 base at J, with 11 bases between.

V is TRBV6-2 or TRBV6-3 and J is TRBJ2-2, with 9 bases lining up with TRBD1. CDR1 and CDR2 (germline): MNHEY, SVGEGT. After removal of 6 bases from V and 7 bases from J, the junction contained 6 bases not matched to a gene. The CDR3 runs to 14 residues. The CDR3 is CASRTGTGNGELFF. The CDR3 DNA reads as TGTGCCAGCAGAACGGGGACAGGGAACGGGGAGCTGTTTTTT.